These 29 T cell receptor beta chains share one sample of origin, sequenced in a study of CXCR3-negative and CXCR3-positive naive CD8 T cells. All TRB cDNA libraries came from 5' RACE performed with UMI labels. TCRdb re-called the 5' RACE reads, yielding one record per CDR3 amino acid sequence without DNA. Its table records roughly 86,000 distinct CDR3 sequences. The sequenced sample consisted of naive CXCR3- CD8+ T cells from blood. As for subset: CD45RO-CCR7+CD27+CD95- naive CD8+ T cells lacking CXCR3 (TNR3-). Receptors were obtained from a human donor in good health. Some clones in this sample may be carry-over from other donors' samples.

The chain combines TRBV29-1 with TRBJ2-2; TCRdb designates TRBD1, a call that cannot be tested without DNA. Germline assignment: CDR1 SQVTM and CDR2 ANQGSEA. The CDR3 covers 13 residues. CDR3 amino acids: CSDRDSHTGELFF.

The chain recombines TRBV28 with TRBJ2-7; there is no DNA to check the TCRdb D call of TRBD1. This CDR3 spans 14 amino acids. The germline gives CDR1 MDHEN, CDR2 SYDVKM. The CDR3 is CASSLDRGAREQYF.

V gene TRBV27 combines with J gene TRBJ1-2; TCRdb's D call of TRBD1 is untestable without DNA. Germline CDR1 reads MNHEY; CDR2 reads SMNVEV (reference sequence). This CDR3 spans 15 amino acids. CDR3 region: CASSLSTGVGYGYTF.

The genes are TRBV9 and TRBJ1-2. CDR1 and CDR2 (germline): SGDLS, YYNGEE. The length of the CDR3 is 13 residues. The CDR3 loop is CASSGTAHYGYTF.

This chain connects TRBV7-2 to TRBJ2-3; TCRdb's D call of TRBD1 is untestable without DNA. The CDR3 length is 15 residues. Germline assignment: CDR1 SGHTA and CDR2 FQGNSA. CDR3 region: CASSLDSQGADTQYF.

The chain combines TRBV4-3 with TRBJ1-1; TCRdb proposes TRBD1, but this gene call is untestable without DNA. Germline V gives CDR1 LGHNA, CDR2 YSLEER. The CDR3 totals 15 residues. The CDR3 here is CASSQGTGAYTEAFF.

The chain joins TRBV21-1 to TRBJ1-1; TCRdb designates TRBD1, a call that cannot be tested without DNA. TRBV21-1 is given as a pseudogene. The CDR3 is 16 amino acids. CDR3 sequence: CASSQWRQGACTEAFF.

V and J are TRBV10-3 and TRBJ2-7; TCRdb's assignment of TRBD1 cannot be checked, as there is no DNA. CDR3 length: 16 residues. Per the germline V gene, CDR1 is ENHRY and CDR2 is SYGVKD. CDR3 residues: CAISESQSGSPYEQYF.

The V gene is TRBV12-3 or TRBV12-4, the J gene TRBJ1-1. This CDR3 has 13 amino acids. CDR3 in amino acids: CASKEELNTEAFF.

CDR3 in amino acids: CSARDGEGIGYTF. The chain carries TRBV20-1 and TRBJ1-2. CDR1 and CDR2 from the germline V gene are DFQATT and SNEGSKA (reference sequence). The CDR3 is made up of 13 amino acids.

This CDR3 reads CASSLTDSRGYNEQFF. The chain employs TRBV12-3 or TRBV12-4 and TRBJ2-1; the TCRdb call, TRBD1, lacks DNA for checking. CDR3 length equals 16 residues.

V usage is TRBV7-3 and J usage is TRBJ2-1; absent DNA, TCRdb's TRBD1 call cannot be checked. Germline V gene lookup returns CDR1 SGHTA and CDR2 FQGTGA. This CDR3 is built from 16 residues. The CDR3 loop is CASSPSGKGSYNEQFF.

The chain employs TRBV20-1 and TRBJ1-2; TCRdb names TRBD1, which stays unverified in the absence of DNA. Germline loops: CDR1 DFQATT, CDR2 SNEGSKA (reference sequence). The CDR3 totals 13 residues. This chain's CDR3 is CSARERGARGYTF.

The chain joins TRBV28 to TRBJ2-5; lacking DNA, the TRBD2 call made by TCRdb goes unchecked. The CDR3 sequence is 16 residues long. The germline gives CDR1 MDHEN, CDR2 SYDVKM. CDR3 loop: CASHSGGAGDQETQYF. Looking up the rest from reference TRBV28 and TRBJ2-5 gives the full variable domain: DVKVTQSSRYLVKRTGEKVFLECVQDMDHENMFWYRQDPGLGLRLIYFSYDVKMKEKGDIPEGYSVSREKKERFSLILESASTNQTSMYLCASHSGGAGDQETQYFGPGTRLLVL.

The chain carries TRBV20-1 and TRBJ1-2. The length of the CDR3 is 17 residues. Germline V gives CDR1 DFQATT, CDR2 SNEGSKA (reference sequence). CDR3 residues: CSAIDRNSPLYNYGYTF.

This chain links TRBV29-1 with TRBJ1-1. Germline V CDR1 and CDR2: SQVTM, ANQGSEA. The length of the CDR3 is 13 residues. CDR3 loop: CSVEGSGRAEAFF.

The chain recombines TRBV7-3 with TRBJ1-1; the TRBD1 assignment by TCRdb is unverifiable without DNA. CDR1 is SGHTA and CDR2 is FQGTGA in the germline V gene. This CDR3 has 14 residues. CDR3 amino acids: CASSYGTGVQEAFF. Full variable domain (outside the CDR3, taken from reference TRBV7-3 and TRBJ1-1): GAGVSQTPSNKVTEKGKYVELRCDPISGHTALYWYRQSLGQGPEFLIYFQGTGAADDSGLPNDRFFAVRPEGSVSTLKIQRTERGDSAVYLCASSYGTGVQEAFFGQGTRLTVV.

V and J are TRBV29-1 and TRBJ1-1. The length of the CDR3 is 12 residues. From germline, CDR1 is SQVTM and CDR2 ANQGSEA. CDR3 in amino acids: CSVKTVNTEAFF.

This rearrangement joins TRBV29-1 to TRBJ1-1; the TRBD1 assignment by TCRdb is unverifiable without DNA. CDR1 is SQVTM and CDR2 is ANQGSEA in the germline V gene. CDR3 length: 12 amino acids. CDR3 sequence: CSVGGGGTEAFF.

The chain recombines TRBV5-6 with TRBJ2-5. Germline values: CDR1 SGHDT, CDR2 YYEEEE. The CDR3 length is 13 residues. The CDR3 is CASSLAQQETQYF.

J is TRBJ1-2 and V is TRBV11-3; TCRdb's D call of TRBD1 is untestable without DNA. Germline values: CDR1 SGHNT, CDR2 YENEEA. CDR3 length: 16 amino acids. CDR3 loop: CASSLGGMGQGYGYTF.

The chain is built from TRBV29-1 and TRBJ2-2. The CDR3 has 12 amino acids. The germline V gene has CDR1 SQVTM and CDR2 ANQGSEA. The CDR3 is CSVVRNTGELFF.

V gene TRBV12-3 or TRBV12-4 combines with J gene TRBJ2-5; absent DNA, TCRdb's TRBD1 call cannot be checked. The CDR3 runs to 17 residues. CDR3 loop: CASSLAPGQGAKETQYF.

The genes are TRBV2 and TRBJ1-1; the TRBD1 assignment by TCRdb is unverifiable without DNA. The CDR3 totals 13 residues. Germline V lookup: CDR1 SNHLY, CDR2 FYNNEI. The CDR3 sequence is CASNGGLNTEAFF.

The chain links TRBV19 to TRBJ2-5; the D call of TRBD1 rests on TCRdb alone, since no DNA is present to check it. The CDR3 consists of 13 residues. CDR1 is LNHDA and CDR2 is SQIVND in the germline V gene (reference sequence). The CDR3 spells CASFWGQKETQYF.

CDR3 sequence reads: CASSAGLGNIQYF. The V call is TRBV7-8, the J call TRBJ2-4. Germline V gene lookup returns CDR1 SGHVS and CDR2 FQNEAQ. The CDR3 totals 13 residues.

The CDR3 region is CASSFWVGGTEAFF. The J gene is TRBJ1-1, the V gene TRBV5-1. The CDR3 contains 14 residues. Germline V gives CDR1 SGHRS, CDR2 YFSETQ. The variable domain in full, completed from reference TRBV5-1 and TRBJ1-1, reads KAGVTQTPRYLIKTRGQQVTLSCSPISGHRSVSWYQQTPGQGLQFLFEYFSETQRNKGNFPGRFSGRQFSNSRSEMNVSTLELGDSALYLCASSFWVGGTEAFFGQGTRLTVV.

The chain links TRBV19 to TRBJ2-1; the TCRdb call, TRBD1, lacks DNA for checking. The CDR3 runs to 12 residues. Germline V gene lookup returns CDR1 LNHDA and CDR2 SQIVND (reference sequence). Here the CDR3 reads CASTGPYNEQFF. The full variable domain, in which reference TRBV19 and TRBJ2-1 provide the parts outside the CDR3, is DGGITQSPKYLFRKEGQNVTLSCEQNLNHDAMYWYRQDPGQGLRLIYYSQIVNDFQKGDIAEGYSVSREKKESFPLTVTSAQKNPTAFYLCASTGPYNEQFFGPGTRLTVL.

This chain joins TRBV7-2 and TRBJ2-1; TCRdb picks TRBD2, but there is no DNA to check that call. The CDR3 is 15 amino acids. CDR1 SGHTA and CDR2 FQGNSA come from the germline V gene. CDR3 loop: CASSLVLAGGNEQFF.